These 32 T cell receptor beta chains originate from one sample sequenced in a study of neoadjuvant anti-PD-1 for oral cavity cancer. The data were produced by immunoSEQ multiplex PCR, yet TCRdb's version contains in-frame clones alone and is incomplete. In the table there are 55,000 to 75,000 clones, under 85% of which are singletons. Sequenced here: PBMCs, sampled before nivolumab (anti-PD-1) treatment. These receptors were taken from a person aged 40-85 years with oral cavity squamous cell carcinoma.

The V call is TRBV2, the J call TRBJ1-2; TRBD1 matches at 7 bases. CDR1 and CDR2 (germline): SNHLY, FYNNEI. The V segment lost 7 bases and the J segment 3 bases; nucleotides outside the gene matches: 5. The CDR3 is made up of 13 amino acids. The CDR3 sequence is CASTIDRDYGYTF. DNA of the CDR3: TGTGCCAGCACCATTGACAGGGACTATGGCTACACCTTC.

The chain couples TRBV4-2 to TRBJ2-1, with 9 bases matching TRBD2. Germline CDR1 LGHNA, CDR2 YNFKEQ. After removal of 0 bases from V and 1 base from J, the junction contained 10 bases not matched to a gene. CDR3 size: 19 residues. The CDR3 DNA is TGTGCCAGCAGCCAAGATAACCCGGCTAGCGGGGCTTCCTACAATGAGCAGTTCTTC. It yields the protein CASSQDNPASGASYNEQFF.

This clone appeared once. J is TRBJ2-5 and V is TRBV11-2; D gene ambiguous. CDR3 length equals 11 residues. Trimming pared 5 bases from V and 5 bases from J, leaving 6 bases between. Looked up from germline, CDR1 is SGHAT and CDR2 is FQNNGV. DNA for the CDR3: TGTGCCAGCAGCCCCCACGAGACCCAGTACTTC. Protein: CASSPHETQYF.

This clone was observed a single time. The V gene is TRBV6-6, the J gene TRBJ1-3, with 10 bases that match TRBD1. Looked up from germline, CDR1 is MNHNY and CDR2 is SVGAGI (reference sequence). With 4 bases clipped from V and 10 bases from J, the junction kept 10 bases outside the gene matches. CDR3 length: 15 residues. The CDR3 nucleotides are TGTGCCAGCAGTTCCGGGGGACAGGGGCGTTCGACCATATATTTT. It encodes CASSSGGQGRSTIYF.

The chain recombines TRBV19 with TRBJ2-1, with 8 bases lining up with TRBD2. The V and J ends lost 4 bases and 6 bases, in that order; junction bases with no gene match: 5. CDR1 and CDR2 from the germline V gene are LNHDA and SQIVND (reference sequence). The CDR3 has 14 residues. The chain's CDR3 is CASSTHGGANEQFF. The CDR3 nucleotides are TGTGCCAGTAGTACCCACGGGGGGGCCAATGAGCAGTTCTTC.

The chain carries TRBV7-9 and TRBJ1-6; no definite D call. The length of the CDR3 is 19 residues. CDR1 and CDR2 from the germline V gene are SEHNR and FQNEAQ (reference sequence). V was trimmed by 0 bases and J by 8 bases, leaving 23 bases between them. The chain's CDR3 is CASSLALIWQSPGDSPLHF. The CDR3 DNA is TGTGCCAGCAGCTTAGCGCTAATTTGGCAGTCCCCCGGTGATTCACCCCTCCACTTT.

The rearrangement joins TRBV6-4 to TRBJ1-6, with a weak D call TRBD1 (5 bases). V was pared by 6 bases and J by 7 bases, with 13 bases between. CDR1 is MRHNA and CDR2 is SNTAGT in the germline V gene. The CDR3 totals 14 residues. The CDR3 region is CASRTGLSNSPLHF. CDR3 DNA sequence: TGTGCCAGCAGGACGGGACTGTCGAATTCACCCCTCCACTTT.

The chain combines TRBV7-2 with TRBJ2-3, with a tentative D call TRBD2 (7 bases). There are 16 residues in the CDR3. V was cut by 6 bases and J by 4 bases, with 20 bases left in between. CDR1 and CDR2 (germline): SGHTA, FQGNSA. The CDR3 nucleotides are TGTGCCAGCAGTTTCTTCGGACTAGGACAGCCAGATACGCAGTATTTT. This gives the protein CASSFFGLGQPDTQYF.

Here the CDR3 reads CASSRQEPTEAFF. CDR3 in DNA: TGTGCCAGCAGCCGACAGGAACCCACTGAAGCTTTCTTT. The chain carries TRBV7-6 and TRBJ1-1; tentatively, D is TRBD1 (6 bases). The V end was cut by 5 bases, the J end by 4 bases, with 11 bases between. Germline CDR1 SGHVS, CDR2 FNYEAQ. CDR3 length: 13 amino acids.

This clone is categorized as medium-sized. The CDR3, as DNA: TGCGCCAGCAGCCAAGATTTACAGGGGGTCTACGAGCAGTACTTC. This gives the protein CASSQDLQGVYEQYF. The V and J genes are TRBV4-1 and TRBJ2-7; 8 bases align to TRBD1. The germline V gene has CDR1 MGHRA and CDR2 YSYEKL. Losses at the gene ends were 0 bases for V and 3 bases for J; bases not matched to a gene: 4. This CDR3 spans 15 amino acids.

This clone was seen only once. V gene TRBV18 combines with J gene TRBJ1-2; D is unresolved. Germline CDR1 and CDR2: KGHSH and LQKENI. This CDR3 comprises 14 residues. Deletions cut 6 bases from V and 3 bases from J, with 14 bases between. The CDR3 DNA follows: TGTGCCAGCTCCGCCGAGGAGGTTGACTATGGCTACACCTTC. Amino acids: CASSAEEVDYGYTF.

The chain couples TRBV7-9 to TRBJ2-2; D is perhaps TRBD1 (6 bases). Between the trimmed V and J ends, which lost 1 base and 3 bases, there was a span of 18 bases. Per germline, CDR1 SEHNR and CDR2 FQNEAQ (reference sequence). CDR3 length equals 18 residues. DNA for the CDR3: TGTGCCAGCAGCTTAGGTGTGGGCCTTGGGGGCTACACCGGGGAGCTGTTTTTT. Its translation is CASSLGVGLGGYTGELFF.

In its sample, this clone was seen a few times. V gene TRBV5-6 combines with J gene TRBJ1-1; tentatively, D is TRBD1 (5 bases). This CDR3 spans 16 amino acids. V dropped 4 bases and J dropped 3 bases, with 19 bases sitting between them. CDR1 SGHDT and CDR2 YYEEEE come from the germline V gene. For the CDR3, the DNA is TGTGCCAGCAGCCCGCTTGGGCAGGGCGGAGACACTGAAGCTTTCTTT. Residues: CASSPLGQGGDTEAFF.

The chain carries TRBV2 and TRBJ1-3; tentatively, D is TRBD1 (5 bases). Trimming cost V 6 bases and J 4 bases, with 13 bases left between them. This CDR3 is built from 14 residues. Germline CDR1 reads SNHLY; CDR2 reads FYNNEI. CDR3 in DNA: TGTGCCAGCAGCAAAGGGGCTAGCGGAAACACCATATATTTT. Translated, it gives CASSKGASGNTIYF. The variable domain in full, with the rest retrieved from reference TRBV2 and TRBJ1-3, is EPEVTQTPSHQVTQMGQEVILRCVPISNHLYFYWYRQILGQKVEFLVSFYNNEISEKSEIFDDQFSVERPDGSNFTLKIRSTKLEDSAMYFCASSKGASGNTIYFGEGSWLTVV.

The chain uses TRBV19 and TRBJ1-6, with D maybe TRBD1 (6 bases). V shed 7 bases and J shed 8 bases, with 9 bases lying between them. CDR1 and CDR2 (germline): LNHDA, SQIVND (reference sequence). The CDR3 totals 12 residues. The chain's CDR3 is CASKTGHSPLHF. Written as DNA, the CDR3 is TGTGCCAGTAAAACAGGGCATTCACCCCTCCACTTT.

The rearrangement links TRBV18 to TRBJ1-1; 9 bases match TRBD1. The CDR3 is 15 amino acids. Germline V gives CDR1 KGHSH, CDR2 LQKENI. Losses at the gene ends were 6 bases for V and 4 bases for J; bases not matched to a gene: 9. The CDR3 here is CASSTQGARGTEAFF. The CDR3 DNA reads as TGTGCCAGCTCCACACAGGGGGCAAGGGGCACTGAAGCTTTCTTT.

The genes are TRBV5-4 and TRBJ2-2; D call uncertain. Between the trimmed V and J ends, which lost 0 bases and 3 bases, there was a span of 9 bases. This CDR3 is 15 amino acids long. In germline, CDR1 is SGHNT, CDR2 YYREEE (reference sequence). CDR3 sequence: CASSLGLEYTGELFF. CDR3 nucleotide sequence: TGTGCCAGCAGCTTGGGACTTGAGTACACCGGGGAGCTGTTTTTT.

This clone came up a few times. The chain couples TRBV6-1 to TRBJ1-1; D not certain. Trimming took off 8 bases at V and 5 bases at J, with 9 bases between the two ends. CDR1 and CDR2 from the germline V gene are MNHNS and SASEGT. The CDR3 has 11 residues. The CDR3 region is CASGLATEAFF. The CDR3 nucleotides are TGTGCCAGCGGATTGGCAACTGAAGCTTTCTTT.

The chain joins TRBV5-1 to TRBJ2-7, with 7 bases matching TRBD1. CDR1 is SGHRS and CDR2 is YFSETQ in the germline V gene. V gave up 4 bases and J gave up 4 bases; unmatched junction bases: 11. The CDR3 is made up of 15 amino acids. The CDR3 bases are TGCGCCAGCAGCATTTCGGGACAGCTCCTATACGAGCAGTACTTC. As protein: CASSISGQLLYEQYF.

This clone was recorded only once. V is TRBV30 and J is TRBJ2-7; perhaps TRBD2 as D (5 bases). V shed 0 bases and J shed 1 base, with 7 bases lying between them. The CDR3 totals 13 residues. CDR1 and CDR2 (germline): GTSNPN, SVGIG (reference sequence). The CDR3 loop is CAWSVAASYEQYF. CDR3 nucleotide sequence: TGTGCCTGGAGTGTAGCGGCTTCCTACGAGCAGTACTTC.

J is TRBJ1-5 and V is TRBV9; D remains ambiguous. There are 16 residues in the CDR3. Germline CDR1 SGDLS, CDR2 YYNGEE. Trimming removed 0 bases from V and 5 bases from J, with 15 bases in between. The CDR3 nucleotides are TGTGCCAGCAGCGTAGGGGGTGGGGAGGGAGATCAGCCCCAGCATTTT. Translation gives CASSVGGGEGDQPQHF.

J is TRBJ2-2 and V is TRBV6-1; 9 nucleotides agree with TRBD1. This CDR3 spans 14 amino acids. Per the germline V gene, CDR1 is MNHNS and CDR2 is SASEGT. Germline trimming cut 6 bases from V and 7 bases from J; bases unmatched to any gene: 6. The CDR3 region is CASRGQGESGELFF. CDR3 bases: TGTGCCAGCAGGGGACAGGGTGAGAGCGGGGAGCTGTTTTTT.

The CDR3 region has the DNA TGTGCCAGCAGCCCGCCCGGACGATCTGGAAACACCATATATTTT. This translates into CASSPPGRSGNTIYF. The chain recombines TRBV14 with TRBJ1-3, with D uncertain. The length of the CDR3 is 15 residues. The germline V and J ends were trimmed by 4 bases and 1 base, with 11 bases remaining between them. The V gene's germline CDR1 is SGHDN and CDR2 FVKESK. Variable domain in full (rest from reference TRBV14 and TRBJ1-3): EAGVTQFPSHSVIEKGQTVTLRCDPISGHDNLYWYRRVMGKEIKFLLHFVKESKQDESGMPNNRFLAERTGGTYSTLKVQPAELEDSGVYFCASSPPGRSGNTIYFGEGSWLTVV.

The chain combines TRBV6-4 with TRBJ2-3; 8 positions agree with TRBD2. V gave up 7 bases and J gave up 2 bases; unmatched junction bases: 11. This CDR3 contains 16 residues. The germline gives CDR1 MRHNA, CDR2 SNTAGT. The CDR3 protein is CASTLRAGEPTDTQYF. For the CDR3, the DNA is TGTGCCAGCACCCTGAGAGCGGGGGAGCCCACAGATACGCAGTATTTT.

Comment on this clone: Because it lacks the conserved phenylalanine or tryptophan at the end, this CDR3 is likely a read error. This chain connects TRBV10-1 to TRBJ2-7, with D possibly being TRBD1 (5 bases). The germline V gene encodes CDR1 WNHNN and CDR2 SYGVQD (reference sequence). The CDR3 runs 15 residues. The CDR3 loop is CAGSDPGKPSYEQYL. The CDR3 region has the DNA TGCGCCGGCAGTGACCCAGGGAAACCCTCCTACGAGCAGTACTTA.

The chain recombines TRBV4-1 with TRBJ1-1, with 7 bases aligning to TRBD1. The CDR3 loop spans 16 amino acids. Germline V gene lookup returns CDR1 MGHRA and CDR2 YSYEKL. V lost 5 bases, J lost 1 base, and 10 bases stayed unmatched. The DNA of the CDR3 is TGCGCCAGCAGCGGGACAGAACAACCGCCGAACACTGAAGCTTTCTTT. Residues: CASSGTEQPPNTEAFF.

The rearrangement links TRBV7-7 to TRBJ2-5; either TRBD1 or TRBD2 may supply D (5 bases each). The CDR3 has 15 residues. Germline values: CDR1 SSHAT, CDR2 FNYEAQ (reference sequence). V lost 4 bases and J 5 bases, leaving 17 bases between the germline ends. Here the CDR3 reads CASSSLVGVQETQYF. The CDR3, as DNA: TGTGCCAGCAGCTCTCTAGTGGGGGTCCAGGAGACCCAGTACTTC. The whole variable domain, filled in from reference TRBV7-7 and TRBJ2-5, reads GAGVSQSPRYKVTKRGQDVTLRCDPISSHATLYWYQQALGQGPEFLTYFNYEAQPDKSGLPSDRFSAERPEGSISTLTIQRTEQRDSAMYRCASSSLVGVQETQYFGPGTRLLVL.

V usage is TRBV5-6 and J usage is TRBJ1-3; TRBD1 agrees at 8 bases. The ends lost 3 bases at V and 5 bases at J; junction bases unmatched: 7. This CDR3 spans 15 amino acids. Per the germline V gene, CDR1 is SGHDT and CDR2 is YYEEEE. CDR3 region: CASSSDRGPRNTIYF. For the CDR3, the DNA is TGTGCCAGCAGCTCCGACAGGGGACCAAGAAACACCATATATTTT.

This clone appeared once. The rearrangement joins TRBV9 to TRBJ2-1; D might be TRBD1 (5 bases). With 0 bases removed from V and 5 bases from J, the gap between germline ends came to 9 bases. Germline-derived CDR1 and CDR2 are SGDLS and YYNGEE. The CDR3 is 14 residues long. This CDR3 reads CASSVEGQHNEQFF. For the CDR3, the DNA is TGTGCCAGCAGCGTAGAGGGGCAACACAATGAGCAGTTCTTC.

The chain carries TRBV9 and TRBJ2-5, with TRBD2 matching over 10 bases. CDR1 SGDLS and CDR2 YYNGEE come from the germline V gene. The CDR3 totals 17 residues. With 4 bases clipped from V and 2 bases from J, the junction kept 11 bases outside the gene matches. CDR3 protein: CASSPFGLAGAQETQYF. In nucleotides, the CDR3 is TGTGCCAGCAGCCCCTTCGGGCTAGCGGGAGCTCAAGAGACCCAGTACTTC.

The chain joins TRBV10-3 to TRBJ1-2; 11 nucleotides match TRBD1. Germline-derived CDR1 and CDR2 are ENHRY and SYGVKD. Trimming cost V 10 bases and J 0 bases; bases outside gene matches: 7. The CDR3 contains 15 residues. The CDR3 is CATRTGGNTNYGYTF. As DNA, the CDR3 is TGTGCCACTCGGACAGGGGGCAACACTAACTATGGCTACACCTTC.

The rearrangement joins TRBV2 to TRBJ1-5; D gene uncertain. The germline V and J ends were trimmed by 4 bases and 2 bases, with 12 bases remaining between them. The CDR3 consists of 15 residues. Germline V gene data show CDR1 as SNHLY and CDR2 as FYNNEI. CDR3 sequence (DNA): TGTGCCAGCAGTGGTGCGGAAGAGGGCAATCAGCCCCAGCATTTT. This sequence encodes CASSGAEEGNQPQHF.